This T cell receptor (beta chain) was sequenced for a study of blood T cell repertoires in COVID-19. Looking at the study overall: Researchers got acute and convalescent COVID-19 samples from the United States, Italy and Spain. Nucleic acid was either cDNA or gDNA, and it came from T cells, B-cell-depleted T cells, or PBMCs.

In the original analysis: Researchers report that nucleated cell counts were estimated from reference gene primer amplification. Profiled with immunoSEQ multiplex PCR; TCRdb holds only in-frame clones, not every one. D and trimming come from the DNA, and the V and J calls and clone size come from that table. The repertoire includes 300,000 or so clones, about 87% of them detected once, and more than 6.5% sits in the top ten. Between the trimmed V and J ends, which lost 7 bases and 2 bases, there was a span of 14 bases. The germline V gene has CDR1 SNHLY and CDR2 FYNNEI. The CDR3 runs 14 residues. This sequence was found in a woman aged 30 to 39 who had recovered from COVID-19. This chain joins TRBV2 and TRBJ1-2, with D unclear. Source material: peripheral blood. The CDR3 here is CASMRVGKNYGYTF. The CDR3 DNA follows: TGTGCCAGCATGAGGGTAGGAAAAAACTATGGCTACACCTTC. Full variable domain (remainder filled in from reference TRBV2 and TRBJ1-2): EPEVTQTPSHQVTQMGQEVILRCVPISNHLYFYWYRQILGQKVEFLVSFYNNEISEKSEIFDDQFSVERPDGSNFTLKIRSTKLEDSAMYFCASMRVGKNYGYTFGSGTRLTVV.